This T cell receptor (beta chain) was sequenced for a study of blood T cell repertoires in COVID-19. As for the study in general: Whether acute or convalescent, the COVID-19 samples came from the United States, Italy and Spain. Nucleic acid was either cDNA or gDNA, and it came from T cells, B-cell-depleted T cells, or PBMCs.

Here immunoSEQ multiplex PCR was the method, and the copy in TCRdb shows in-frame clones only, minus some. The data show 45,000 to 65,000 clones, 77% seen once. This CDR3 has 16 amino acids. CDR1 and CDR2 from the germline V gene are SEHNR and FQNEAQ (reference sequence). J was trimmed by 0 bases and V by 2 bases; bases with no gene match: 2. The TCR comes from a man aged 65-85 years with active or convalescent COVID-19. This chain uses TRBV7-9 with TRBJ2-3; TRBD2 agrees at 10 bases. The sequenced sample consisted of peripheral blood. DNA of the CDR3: TGTGCCAGCAGCTTAAAGCGGGGGGGAAGCACAGATACGCAGTATTTT. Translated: CASSLKRGGSTDTQYF.